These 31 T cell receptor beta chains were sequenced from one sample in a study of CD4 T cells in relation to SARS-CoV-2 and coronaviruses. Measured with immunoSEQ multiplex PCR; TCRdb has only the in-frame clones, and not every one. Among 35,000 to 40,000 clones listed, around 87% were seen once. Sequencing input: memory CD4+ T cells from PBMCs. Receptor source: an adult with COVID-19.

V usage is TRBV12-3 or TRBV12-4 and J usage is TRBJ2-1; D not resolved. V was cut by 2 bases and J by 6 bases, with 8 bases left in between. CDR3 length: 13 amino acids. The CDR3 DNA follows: TGTGCCAGCAGTTTAAGGTCAGGCAATGAGCAGTTCTTC. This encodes CASSLRSGNEQFF.

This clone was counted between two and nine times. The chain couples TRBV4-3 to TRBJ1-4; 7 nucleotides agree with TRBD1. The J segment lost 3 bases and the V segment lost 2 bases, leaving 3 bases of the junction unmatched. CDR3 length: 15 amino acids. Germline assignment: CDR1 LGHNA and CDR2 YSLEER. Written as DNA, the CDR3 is TGCGCCAGCAGCCAACAGGGGGGAGCTAATGAAAAACTGTTTTTT. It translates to CASSQQGGANEKLFF.

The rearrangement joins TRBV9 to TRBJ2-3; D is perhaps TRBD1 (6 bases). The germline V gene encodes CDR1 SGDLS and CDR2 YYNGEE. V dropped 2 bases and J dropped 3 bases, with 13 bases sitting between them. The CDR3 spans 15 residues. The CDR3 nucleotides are TGTGCCAGCAGCGTTCTGGGGGCGAGGACAGATACGCAGTATTTT. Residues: CASSVLGARTDTQYF. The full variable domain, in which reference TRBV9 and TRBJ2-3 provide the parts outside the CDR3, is DSGVTQTPKHLITATGQRVTLRCSPRSGDLSVYWYQQSLDQGLQFLIQYYNGEERAKGNILERFSAQQFPDLHSELNLSSLELGDSALYFCASSVLGARTDTQYFGPGTRLTVL.

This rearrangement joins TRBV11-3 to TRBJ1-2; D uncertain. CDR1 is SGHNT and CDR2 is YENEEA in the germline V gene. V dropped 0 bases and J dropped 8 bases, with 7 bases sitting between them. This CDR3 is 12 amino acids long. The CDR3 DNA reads TGTGCCAGCAGCTTAGAGGGCGGGGGCTACACCTTC. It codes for CASSLEGGGYTF.

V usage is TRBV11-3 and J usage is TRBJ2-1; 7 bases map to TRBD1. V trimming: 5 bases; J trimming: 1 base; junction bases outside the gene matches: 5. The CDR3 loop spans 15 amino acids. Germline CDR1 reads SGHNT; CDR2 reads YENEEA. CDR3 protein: CASSPVRGSYNEQFF. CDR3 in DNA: TGTGCCAGCAGCCCTGTCAGGGGGTCCTACAATGAGCAGTTCTTC.

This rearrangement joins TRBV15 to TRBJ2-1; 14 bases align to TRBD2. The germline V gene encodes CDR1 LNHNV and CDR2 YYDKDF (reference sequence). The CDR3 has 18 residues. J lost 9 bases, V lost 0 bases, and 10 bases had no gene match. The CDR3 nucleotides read TGTGCCACCAGCAGAGATCAGGGGGGACTAGCGGGGGTGCTTGAGCAGTTCTTC. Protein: CATSRDQGGLAGVLEQFF.

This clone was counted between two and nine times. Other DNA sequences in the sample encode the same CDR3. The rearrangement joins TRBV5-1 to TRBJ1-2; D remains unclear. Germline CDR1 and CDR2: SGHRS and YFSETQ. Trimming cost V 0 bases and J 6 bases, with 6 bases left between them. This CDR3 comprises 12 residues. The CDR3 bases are TGCGCCAGCAGCTTGGGAGAAAATGGCTACACCTTC. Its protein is CASSLGENGYTF.

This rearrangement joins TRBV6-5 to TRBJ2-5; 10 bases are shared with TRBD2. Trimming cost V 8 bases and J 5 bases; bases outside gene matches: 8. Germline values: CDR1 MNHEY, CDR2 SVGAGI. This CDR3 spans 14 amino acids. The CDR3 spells CASSASGGYETQYF. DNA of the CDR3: TGTGCCAGCTCCGCTAGCGGGGGTTACGAGACCCAGTACTTC.

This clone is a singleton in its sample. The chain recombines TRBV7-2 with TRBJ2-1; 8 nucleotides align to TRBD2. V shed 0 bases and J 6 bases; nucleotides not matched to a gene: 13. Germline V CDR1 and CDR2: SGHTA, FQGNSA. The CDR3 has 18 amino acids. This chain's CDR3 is CASSLAPGGGLRPNEQFF. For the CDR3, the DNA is TGTGCCAGCAGCTTAGCGCCCGGGGGGGGACTACGACCCAATGAGCAGTTCTTC.

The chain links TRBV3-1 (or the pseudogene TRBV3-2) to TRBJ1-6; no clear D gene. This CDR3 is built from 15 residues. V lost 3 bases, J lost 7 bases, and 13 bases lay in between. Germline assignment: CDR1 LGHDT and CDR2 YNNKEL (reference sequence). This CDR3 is CASSQGLSTNSPLHF. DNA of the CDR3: TGTGCCAGCAGCCAGGGCCTTAGTACAAATTCACCCCTCCACTTT.

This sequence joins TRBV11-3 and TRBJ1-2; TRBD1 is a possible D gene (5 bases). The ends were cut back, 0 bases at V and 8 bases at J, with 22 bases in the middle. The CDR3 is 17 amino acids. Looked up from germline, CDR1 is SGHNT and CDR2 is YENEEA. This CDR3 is CASSLDADSGGRGGYTF. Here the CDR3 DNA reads TGTGCCAGCAGCTTAGATGCAGACAGCGGAGGACGAGGGGGCTACACCTTC.

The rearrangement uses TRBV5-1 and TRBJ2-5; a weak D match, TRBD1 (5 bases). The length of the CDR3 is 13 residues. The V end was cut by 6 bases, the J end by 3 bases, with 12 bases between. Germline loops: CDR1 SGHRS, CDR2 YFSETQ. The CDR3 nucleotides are TGCGCCAGCAATCCCCAGGGTGAAGAGACCCAGTACTTC. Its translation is CASNPQGEETQYF.

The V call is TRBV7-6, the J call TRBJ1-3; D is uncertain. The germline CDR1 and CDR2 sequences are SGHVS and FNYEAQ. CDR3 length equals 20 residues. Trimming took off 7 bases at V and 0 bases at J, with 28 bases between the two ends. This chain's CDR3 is CASTLVMVQTRNRSGNTIYF. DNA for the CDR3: TGTGCCAGCACCCTCGTTATGGTACAGACCAGGAACCGCTCTGGAAACACCATATATTTT.

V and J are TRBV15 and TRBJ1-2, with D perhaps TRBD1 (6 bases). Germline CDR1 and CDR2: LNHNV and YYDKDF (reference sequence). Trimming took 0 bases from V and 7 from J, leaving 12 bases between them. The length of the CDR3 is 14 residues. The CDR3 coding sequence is TGTGCCACCAGCAGAGAAAGGGGGATTAGTGGCTACACCTTC. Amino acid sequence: CATSRERGISGYTF.

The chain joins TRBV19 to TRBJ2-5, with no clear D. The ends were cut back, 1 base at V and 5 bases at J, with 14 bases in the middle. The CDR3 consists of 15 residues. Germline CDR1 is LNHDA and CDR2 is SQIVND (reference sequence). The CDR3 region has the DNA TGTGCCAGTAGTATAGCCGGCTTGAAGATTGAGACCCAGTACTTC. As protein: CASSIAGLKIETQYF.

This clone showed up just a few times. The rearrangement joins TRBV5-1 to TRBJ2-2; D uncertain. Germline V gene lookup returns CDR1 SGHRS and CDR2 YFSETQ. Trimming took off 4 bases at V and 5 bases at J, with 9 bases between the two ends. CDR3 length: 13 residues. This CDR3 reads CASSRAATGELFF. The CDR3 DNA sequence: TGCGCCAGCAGCAGGGCTGCGACCGGGGAGCTGTTTTTT. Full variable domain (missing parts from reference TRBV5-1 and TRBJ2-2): KAGVTQTPRYLIKTRGQQVTLSCSPISGHRSVSWYQQTPGQGLQFLFEYFSETQRNKGNFPGRFSGRQFSNSRSEMNVSTLELGDSALYLCASSRAATGELFFGEGSRLTVL.

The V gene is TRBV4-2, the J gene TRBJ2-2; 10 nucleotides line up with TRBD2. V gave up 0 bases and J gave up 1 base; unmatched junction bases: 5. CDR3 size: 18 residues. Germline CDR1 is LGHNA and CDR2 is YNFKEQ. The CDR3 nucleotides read TGTGCCAGCAGCCAAGATCGGAGCGGGGGGGGGAACACCGGGGAGCTGTTTTTT. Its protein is CASSQDRSGGGNTGELFF.

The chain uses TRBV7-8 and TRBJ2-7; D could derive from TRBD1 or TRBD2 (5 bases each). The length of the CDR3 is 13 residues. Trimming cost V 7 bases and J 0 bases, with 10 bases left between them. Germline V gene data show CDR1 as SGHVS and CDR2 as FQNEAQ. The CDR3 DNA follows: TGTGCCAGCACCCGGGGCCGCTCCTACGAGCAGTACTTC. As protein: CASTRGRSYEQYF.

DNA of the CDR3: TGTGCCAGCAGCTTCGACAGCCCATTTAATCAGCCCCAGCATTTT. Protein product: CASSFDSPFNQPQHF. V is TRBV7-8 and J is TRBJ1-5; TRBD1 is a possible D gene (5 bases). Germline values: CDR1 SGHVS, CDR2 FQNEAQ. With 3 bases removed from V and 4 bases from J, the gap between germline ends came to 13 bases. The CDR3 has 15 amino acids.

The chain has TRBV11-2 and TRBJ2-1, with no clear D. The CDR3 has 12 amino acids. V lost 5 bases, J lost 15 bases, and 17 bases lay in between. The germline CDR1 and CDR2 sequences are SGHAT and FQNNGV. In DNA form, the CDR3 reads TGTGCCAGCAGCGCCTCTAGGCGGACGGGGTTCTTC. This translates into CASSASRRTGFF.

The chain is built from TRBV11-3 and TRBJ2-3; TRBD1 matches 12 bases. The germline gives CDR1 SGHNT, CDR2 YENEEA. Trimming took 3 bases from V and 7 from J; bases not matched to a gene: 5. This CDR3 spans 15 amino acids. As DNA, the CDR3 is TGTGCCAGCAGCTTGCCGGGACAGGGGGCACATACGCAGTATTTT. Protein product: CASSLPGQGAHTQYF. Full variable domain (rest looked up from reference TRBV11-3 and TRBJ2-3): EAGVVQSPRYKIIEKKQPVAFWCNPISGHNTLYWYLQNLGQGPELLIRYENEEAVDDSQLPKDRFSAERLKGVDSTLKIQPAELGDSAVYLCASSLPGQGAHTQYFGPGTRLTVL.

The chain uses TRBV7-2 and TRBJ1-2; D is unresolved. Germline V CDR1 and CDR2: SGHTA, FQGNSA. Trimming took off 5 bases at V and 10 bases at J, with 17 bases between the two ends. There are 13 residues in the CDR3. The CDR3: CASSPGRVDVYTF. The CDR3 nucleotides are TGTGCCAGCAGCCCCGGACGGGTGGATGTCTACACCTTC.

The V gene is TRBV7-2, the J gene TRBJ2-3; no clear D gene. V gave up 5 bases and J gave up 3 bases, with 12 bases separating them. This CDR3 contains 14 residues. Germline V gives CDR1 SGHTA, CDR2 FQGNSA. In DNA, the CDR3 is TGTGCCAGCAGCCCTGGCAGGACGACAGATACGCAGTATTTT. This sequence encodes CASSPGRTTDTQYF.

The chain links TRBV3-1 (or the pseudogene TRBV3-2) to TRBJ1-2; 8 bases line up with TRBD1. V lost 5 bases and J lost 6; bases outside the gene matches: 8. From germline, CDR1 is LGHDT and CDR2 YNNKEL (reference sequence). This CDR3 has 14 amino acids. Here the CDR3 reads CASSSNAGGNGYTF. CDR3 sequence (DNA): TGTGCCAGCAGCTCAAATGCAGGGGGCAATGGCTACACCTTC.

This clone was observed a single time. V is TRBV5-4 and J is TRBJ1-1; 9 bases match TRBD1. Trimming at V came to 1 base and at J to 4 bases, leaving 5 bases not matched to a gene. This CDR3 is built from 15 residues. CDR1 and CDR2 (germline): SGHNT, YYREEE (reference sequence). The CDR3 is CASSLPQGAGTEAFF. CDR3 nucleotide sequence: TGTGCCAGCAGCTTGCCACAGGGGGCTGGCACTGAAGCTTTCTTT.

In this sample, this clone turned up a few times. The CDR3 coding sequence is TGTGCCAGCAGCCAACAGCCGAACACCGGGGAGCTGTTTTTT. Translation gives CASSQQPNTGELFF. This rearrangement joins TRBV14 to TRBJ2-2; D gene unclear. The CDR3 runs to 14 residues. Germline V CDR1 and CDR2: SGHDN, FVKESK. The ends were cut back, 2 bases at V and 0 bases at J, with 4 bases in the middle.

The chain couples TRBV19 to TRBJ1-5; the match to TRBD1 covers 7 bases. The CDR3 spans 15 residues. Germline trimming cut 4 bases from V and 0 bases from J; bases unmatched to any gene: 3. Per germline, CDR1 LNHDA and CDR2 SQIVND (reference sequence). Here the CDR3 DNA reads TGTGCCAGTAGTAATACAGGGGATAGCAATCAGCCCCAGCATTTT. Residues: CASSNTGDSNQPQHF.

CDR3 region: CASREGNSPLHF. As DNA, the CDR3 is TGTGCCTCGCGGGAGGGTAATTCACCCCTCCACTTT. This rearrangement joins TRBV7-9 to TRBJ1-6; D gene ambiguous. V lost 11 bases to trimming and J lost 6 bases, with 11 bases between them. Germline values: CDR1 SEHNR, CDR2 FQNEAQ (reference sequence). The CDR3 loop spans 12 amino acids.

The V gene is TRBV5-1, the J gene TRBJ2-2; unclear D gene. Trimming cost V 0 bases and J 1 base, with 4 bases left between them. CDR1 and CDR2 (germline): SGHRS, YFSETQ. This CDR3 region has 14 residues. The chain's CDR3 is CASSLGQNTGELFF. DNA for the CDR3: TGCGCCAGCAGCTTGGGACAGAACACCGGGGAGCTGTTTTTT. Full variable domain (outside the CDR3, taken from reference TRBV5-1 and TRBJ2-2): KAGVTQTPRYLIKTRGQQVTLSCSPISGHRSVSWYQQTPGQGLQFLFEYFSETQRNKGNFPGRFSGRQFSNSRSEMNVSTLELGDSALYLCASSLGQNTGELFFGEGSRLTVL.

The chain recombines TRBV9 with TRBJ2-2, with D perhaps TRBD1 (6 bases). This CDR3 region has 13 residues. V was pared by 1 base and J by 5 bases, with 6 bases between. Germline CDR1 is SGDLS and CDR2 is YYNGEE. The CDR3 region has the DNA TGTGCCAGCAGCGTAACAGGGACCGGGGAGCTGTTTTTT. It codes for CASSVTGTGELFF.

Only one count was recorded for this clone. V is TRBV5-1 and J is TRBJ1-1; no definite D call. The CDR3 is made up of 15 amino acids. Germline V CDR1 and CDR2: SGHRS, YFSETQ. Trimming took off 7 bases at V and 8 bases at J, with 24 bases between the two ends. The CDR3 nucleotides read TGCGCCAGCTCCCGTGAAGGGTTTTCGGTGATGGAAGCTTTCTTT. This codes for CASSREGFSVMEAFF.